The following is a TCR beta chain sequence with its context. Its binding antigen is unknown. No per-base quality is available; no much larger clone lies one base away. The germline V gene gives CDR1 as SGHTA and CDR2 as FQGNSA. The CDR3 sequence holds 16 residues, the cysteine and phenylalanine included. The kept DNA is CDR3 alone, 48 bases in frame from the first base. V and J lose 4 bases and 6 bases, and a span of 19 bases separates them. The data belong to a study of vaccination and CD4 T cells after COVID-19 (dated by TCRdb to between 2021 and 2023). At the level of the whole study: Every convalescent patient had a positive nasal swab PCR test for SARS-CoV-2, with mild disease in 9 or 10 patients and severe disease in one. The convalescent cohort comprised six males and four females, including two Hispanic individuals, seven Caucasians, two Asians and one multiracial person. Participants got two doses of the Pfizer-BioNTech BNT162b2 vaccine (n=8) or two doses of the Moderna mRNA-1273 vaccine (n=2). Post-COVID blood samples were collected from convalescent patients a median of roughly 100 days after diagnosis, with a range of about 35 to 161 days. Post-vaccine blood samples were obtained a median of approximately 74 days after the second vaccine dose, with a range of about 12 to 241 days. Culture stimuli were overlapping spike peptide pools from SARS-CoV-2 and from the common cold coronaviruses HCoV-NL63, HCoV-OC43 and HCoV-229E. Control cultures received a CEFX viral epitope pool as the positive control, an HIV-1 Nef peptide pool as the negative control, or no peptide. In 10 COVID-19 convalescent patients and a handful of infection-naive healthy vaccine recipients, the spike-specific CD4+ TCR repertoire before mRNA vaccination was compared with the repertoire after mRNA vaccination.

The treatment or condition label for this specimen denotes: roughly 11-day PBMC culture with coronavirus spike peptide pools or control peptides (ViraFEST assay). The ViraFEST assay, used in the study, expanded antigen-specific T cells with peptide pools and then identified the expanded clonotypes through TCR sequencing. The convalescent patients' positive SARS-CoV-2 PCR tests were from March to December 2020, which was before the Alpha, Beta and Delta variants emerged in the United States. Each well held under 2.5 million PBMCs cultured in IMDM containing roughly 5.5% human AB serum and about 10 IU/ml IL-2, with about 9.4 ug/ml peptide pools added. On days 3 and 7, half of the culture medium was replaced with fresh IL-2-containing medium. CD4+ T cells were isolated after 10 days of culture through negative selection using the EasySep CD4+ T cell isolation kit. PBMCs were separated from whole blood using Ficoll-Paque Plus gradient centrifugation and then either used fresh or cryopreserved at -140C. Each culture condition was generally run in triplicate wells.

The library came from PCR. DNA from cultured CD4+ T cells was subjected to TCR sequencing with the Oncomine TCR Beta short-read assay at the Johns Hopkins FTIC core. Genomic DNA was extracted from the cultured CD4+ T cells with the QIAamp micro DNA kit. The Oncomine TCR Beta libraries from cultured CD4+ T cells were pooled using unique dual indexes and then sequenced on an Illumina iSeq 100. On the authors' methods: Non-productive sequences were removed, and CDR3s that did not start with C, did not end with F or W, or were shorter than 7 amino acids were discarded. Antigen-specific clonotypes were identified using the MANAFEST web application through comparison of peptide-stimulated wells with reference and other culture wells. To be called positive, a clone needed an FDR below 0.05, an odds ratio above 5, and a productive frequency above 0.1% in at least two of three replicate wells. A clonotype counted as cross-reactive if it showed significant expansion both in the SARS-CoV-2 spike wells and in at least one common cold coronavirus spike condition. Using R version 3.6.1, CDR3 homology was evaluated through Levenshtein distances (stringdist) along with unrooted phylogenetic trees (ape). The public reads were reprocessed in TCRdb via fastp at Q25 and MiXCR, keeping in-frame beta chains. Rows merge per CDR3 protein into single entries with the most common DNA and genes. These V and J calls originate from TCRdb's pipeline instead of the authors' own analysis. The sample has just over 20,000 distinct CDR3 sequences on record, less than 75% of them singletons. The ten top clones hold just over 8.5% of the sample.

Study-wide conclusions, independent of this receptor: The study included relatively few convalescent patients and did not analyze early timepoints after natural infection. Of the vaccine-specific clones found in convalescent patients, nearly all (304 of 307) were mono-reactive for SARS-CoV-2 spike instead of being cross-reactive with common cold coronaviruses. The median count of SARS-CoV-2-reactive clonotypes went up from around 23 after infection to 30 to 40 after vaccination, although the change was not significant. In convalescent patients, a median about 86% of post-vaccine SARS-CoV-2-reactive clones were detected only after vaccination, and vaccine-specific priming was suggested by this finding.

The clonotype was recovered from a human donor who had recovered from COVID-19. The receptor chain draws on TRBV7-2 and TRBJ2-1; the D gene remains uncertain. Sequencing was done on a sample of CD4+ T cells from blood, cultured in vitro. The CDR3 here reads CASSSSRSRSSNEQFF. The sequenced DNA: TGTGCCAGCAGCTCGTCGAGATCAAGATCTAGCAATGAGCAGTTCTTC.